The clone carrying this T cell receptor (beta chain) was counted a few times. This record comes from a study of T cells in Graves' hyperthyroidism and ophthalmopathy. RNA transcripts provided the source from which TCR beta CDR3 regions were amplified. First-round RT-PCR targeting the TCR CDR3 was performed with the HTBI primer set. Via MiXCR, TCRdb re-called the multiplex PCR reads, giving one row per CDR3 protein. The profile covers 350,000 to 450,000 distinct CDR3 sequences, with roughly 15% appearing a single time and approximately 33% taken by the ten largest. Lactation, pregnancy, other autoimmune disease or uncontrolled infection led to exclusion of patients. This sequence was found in a woman under 40 with Graves' hyperthyroidism that later progressed to Graves' ophthalmopathy. Sequenced: blood.

The CDR3 DNA is TGTGCCAGCAGTTTCACGCTGCAGGGGGCGAATAACTATGGCTACACCTTC. Residues: CASSFTLQGANNYGYTF. The gene calls are TRBV6-9 and TRBJ1-2; the match to TRBD1 covers 8 bases. V lost 4 bases and J lost 1; bases outside the gene matches: 11. Germline lookup yields CDR1 MNHGY and CDR2 SVAAGI. This CDR3 region has 17 residues.